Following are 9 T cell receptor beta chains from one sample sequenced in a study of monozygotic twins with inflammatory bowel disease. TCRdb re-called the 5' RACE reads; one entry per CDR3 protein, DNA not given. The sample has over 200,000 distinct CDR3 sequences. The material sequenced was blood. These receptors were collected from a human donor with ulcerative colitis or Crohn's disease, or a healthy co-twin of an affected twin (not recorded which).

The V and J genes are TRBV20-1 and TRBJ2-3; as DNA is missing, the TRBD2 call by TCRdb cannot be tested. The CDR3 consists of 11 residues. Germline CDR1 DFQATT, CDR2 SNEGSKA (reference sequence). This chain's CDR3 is CSGGLGDTQYF.

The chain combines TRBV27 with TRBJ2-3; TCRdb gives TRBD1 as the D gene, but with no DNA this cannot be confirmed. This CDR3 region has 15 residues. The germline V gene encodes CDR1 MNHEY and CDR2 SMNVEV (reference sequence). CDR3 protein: CASSWGRKSTDTQYF.

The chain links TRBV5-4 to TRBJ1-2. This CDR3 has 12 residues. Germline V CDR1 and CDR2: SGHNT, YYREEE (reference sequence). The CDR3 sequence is CASSSPDYGYTF. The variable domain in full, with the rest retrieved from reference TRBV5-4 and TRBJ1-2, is ETGVTQSPTHLIKTRGQQVTLRCSSQSGHNTVSWYQQALGQGPQFIFQYYREEENGRGNFPPRFSGLQFPNYSSELNVNALELDDSALYLCASSSPDYGYTFGSGTRLTVV.

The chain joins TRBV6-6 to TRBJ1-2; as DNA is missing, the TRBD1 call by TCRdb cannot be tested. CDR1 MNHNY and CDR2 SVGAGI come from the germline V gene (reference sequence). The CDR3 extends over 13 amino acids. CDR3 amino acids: CASSYTGTDGYTF.

CDR3 region: CSVVPISLNEQYF. V gene TRBV29-1 combines with J gene TRBJ2-7; the D gene TCRdb calls, TRBD1, cannot be checked with no DNA. The CDR3 spans 13 residues. Germline-derived CDR1 and CDR2 are SQVTM and ANQGSEA.

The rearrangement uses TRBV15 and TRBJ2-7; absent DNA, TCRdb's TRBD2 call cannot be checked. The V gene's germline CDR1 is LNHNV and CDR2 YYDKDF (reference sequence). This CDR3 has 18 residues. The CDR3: CVTSRSPGLAGGTYEQYF.

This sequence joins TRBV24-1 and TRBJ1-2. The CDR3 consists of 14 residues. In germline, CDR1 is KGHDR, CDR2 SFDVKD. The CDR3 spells CATSDAAVVYGYTF.

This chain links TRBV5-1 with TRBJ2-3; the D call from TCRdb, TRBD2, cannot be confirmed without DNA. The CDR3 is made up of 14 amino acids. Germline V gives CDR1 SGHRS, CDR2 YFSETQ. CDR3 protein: CASSFFTSEATQYF. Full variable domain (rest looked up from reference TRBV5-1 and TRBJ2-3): KAGVTQTPRYLIKTRGQQVTLSCSPISGHRSVSWYQQTPGQGLQFLFEYFSETQRNKGNFPGRFSGRQFSNSRSEMNVSTLELGDSALYLCASSFFTSEATQYFGPGTRLTVL.

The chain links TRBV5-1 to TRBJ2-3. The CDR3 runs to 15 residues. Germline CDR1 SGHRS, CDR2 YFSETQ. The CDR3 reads CASSLAGSSTDTQYF.